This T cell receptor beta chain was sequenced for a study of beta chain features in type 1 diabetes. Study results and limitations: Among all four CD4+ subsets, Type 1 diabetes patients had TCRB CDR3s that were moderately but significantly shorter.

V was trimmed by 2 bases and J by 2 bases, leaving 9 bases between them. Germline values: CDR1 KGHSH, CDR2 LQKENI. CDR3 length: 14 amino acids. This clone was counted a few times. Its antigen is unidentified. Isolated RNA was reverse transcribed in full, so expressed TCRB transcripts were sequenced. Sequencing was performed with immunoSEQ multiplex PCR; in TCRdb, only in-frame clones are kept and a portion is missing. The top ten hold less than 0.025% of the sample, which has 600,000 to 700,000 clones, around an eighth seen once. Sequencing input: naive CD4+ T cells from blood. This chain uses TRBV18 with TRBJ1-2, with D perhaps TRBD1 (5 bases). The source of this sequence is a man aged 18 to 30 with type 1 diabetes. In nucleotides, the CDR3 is TGTGCCAGCTCACCAGCGGAGGGGAACTATGGCTACACCTTC. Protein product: CASSPAEGNYGYTF.